Each of the 17 T cell receptor beta chains below was sequenced from the same sample in a study of OX40 agonist ivuxolimab in advanced cancers. The table came from immunoSEQ multiplex PCR; TCRdb's copy has only in-frame clones and leaves some out. The table includes roughly 36,000 clones, nearly 75% detected once. Source: CD4+ or CD8+ T cells sorted from blood, taken in a trial of the OX40 agonist ivuxolimab. The receptors shown here come from an adult with an advanced solid tumor such as melanoma, head and neck, liver or kidney cancer.

The genes are TRBV6-5 and TRBJ1-1, with D tentatively TRBD1 (6 bases). Trimming took off 7 bases at V and 8 bases at J, with 23 bases between the two ends. The CDR3 covers 15 residues. Germline CDR1 MNHEY, CDR2 SVGAGI. DNA for the CDR3: TGTGCCAGCAAAGCCCGAAAACCCGGGACACCAGAAGCTTTCTTT. This codes for CASKARKPGTPEAFF.

The rearrangement links TRBV6-5 to TRBJ1-2; the match to TRBD1 covers 9 bases. In germline, CDR1 is MNHEY, CDR2 SVGAGI. The V segment lost 2 bases and the J segment 6 bases; nucleotides outside the gene matches: 4. The CDR3 runs 14 residues. CDR3 sequence reads: CASSYAGTGNGYTF. CDR3 coding DNA: TGTGCCAGCAGTTACGCCGGGACAGGGAATGGCTACACCTTC.

This sequence joins TRBV7-9 and TRBJ1-5; TRBD1 matches at 9 bases. V lost 3 bases to trimming and J lost 6 bases; unmatched junction nucleotides: 9. Germline V lookup: CDR1 SEHNR, CDR2 FQNEAQ (reference sequence). The CDR3 length is 16 residues. CDR3 nucleotides: TGTGCCAGCAGCTTCACCGGGACAGGGCGCTCTCAGCCCCAGCATTTT. It specifies CASSFTGTGRSQPQHF.

The J gene is TRBJ1-5, the V gene TRBV5-1, with 9 bases lining up with TRBD1. With 4 bases clipped from V and 4 bases from J, the junction kept 6 bases outside the gene matches. The CDR3 is made up of 15 amino acids. CDR1 and CDR2 (germline): SGHRS, YFSETQ. CDR3 sequence (DNA): TGCGCCAGCAGCATAGGACAGGGGCTAAATCAGCCCCAGCATTTT. This gives the protein CASSIGQGLNQPQHF.

This rearrangement joins TRBV30 to TRBJ1-1; 7 positions agree with TRBD1. The germline CDR1 and CDR2 sequences are GTSNPN and SVGIG (reference sequence). J was trimmed by 1 base and V by 5 bases; bases with no gene match: 1. This CDR3 is built from 12 residues. CDR3 in amino acids: CAWGTANTEAFF. DNA of the CDR3: TGTGCCTGGGGGACAGCGAACACTGAAGCTTTCTTT.

The chain is built from TRBV4-1 and TRBJ2-1, with a tentative D call TRBD2 (7 bases). Trimming cost V 0 bases and J 2 bases, with 11 bases left between them. CDR1 and CDR2 (germline): MGHRA, YSYEKL. The CDR3 spans 16 residues. The chain's CDR3 is CASSQDLGGAYNEQFF. The DNA of the CDR3 is TGCGCCAGCAGCCAAGATCTAGGGGGGGCCTACAATGAGCAGTTCTTC.

This chain joins TRBV7-9 and TRBJ2-2; TRBD2 might be the D (5 bases). With 10 bases removed from V and 1 base from J, the gap between germline ends came to 16 bases. Germline V CDR1 and CDR2: SEHNR, FQNEAQ (reference sequence). This CDR3 has 15 amino acids. For the CDR3, the DNA is TGTGCCACCCCCGGGGTAGGTCGGAACACCGGGGAGCTGTTTTTT. This gives the protein CATPGVGRNTGELFF.

The rearrangement uses TRBV5-1 and TRBJ2-5; 11 positions agree with TRBD1. The V and J ends lost 2 bases and 5 bases, in that order; junction bases with no gene match: 2. From germline, CDR1 is SGHRS and CDR2 YFSETQ. CDR3 length: 14 amino acids. The CDR3 region has the DNA TGCGCCAGCAGCTTCTGGACAGGGGGCGAGACCCAGTACTTC. This encodes CASSFWTGGETQYF. Combining the CDR3 with reference TRBV5-1 and TRBJ2-5 gives the whole variable domain KAGVTQTPRYLIKTRGQQVTLSCSPISGHRSVSWYQQTPGQGLQFLFEYFSETQRNKGNFPGRFSGRQFSNSRSEMNVSTLELGDSALYLCASSFWTGGETQYFGPGTRLLVL.

This chain's CDR3 is CASSLEGARSGNTIYF. The CDR3 DNA is TGCGCCAGCAGCTTGGAGGGGGCCCGCTCTGGAAACACCATATATTTT. The chain recombines TRBV5-1 with TRBJ1-3; 7 nucleotides match TRBD1. V was pared by 0 bases and J by 0 bases, with 3 bases of the junction left unmatched. The CDR3 spans 16 residues. CDR1 SGHRS and CDR2 YFSETQ come from the germline V gene.

The V gene is TRBV2, the J gene TRBJ2-1; no definite D call. The germline V gene has CDR1 SNHLY and CDR2 FYNNEI. The ends were cut back, 6 bases at V and 3 bases at J, with 3 bases in the middle. This CDR3 has 11 residues. In DNA form, the CDR3 reads TGTGCCAGCAGGGACTACAATGAGCAGTTCTTC. Translated: CASRDYNEQFF.

This chain joins TRBV2 and TRBJ1-2; D unclear. The germline V gene has CDR1 SNHLY and CDR2 FYNNEI. The CDR3 has 12 residues. The V and J ends lost 0 bases and 7 bases respectively, with 6 bases between them. For the CDR3, the DNA is TGTGCCAGCAGTGAAGCGCTTGGTGGCTACACCTTC. Protein: CASSEALGGYTF.

The V call is TRBV27, the J call TRBJ1-4, with unresolved D. Germline CDR1 and CDR2: MNHEY and SMNVEV (reference sequence). V was pared by 3 bases and J by 1 base, with 9 bases between. This CDR3 comprises 15 residues. CDR3 DNA sequence: TGTGCCAGCAGTTTTTTACCCATAACTAATGAAAAACTGTTTTTT. The encoded protein is CASSFLPITNEKLFF.

The V and J genes are TRBV4-2 and TRBJ1-4; D remains unclear. The germline gives CDR1 LGHNA, CDR2 YNFKEQ. This CDR3 is 16 amino acids long. V lost 0 bases, J lost 0 bases, and 8 bases lay in between. The CDR3 is CASSQDGRATNEKLFF. The CDR3 region has the DNA TGTGCCAGCAGCCAAGATGGGAGAGCAACTAATGAAAAACTGTTTTTT.

The rearrangement joins TRBV30 to TRBJ1-2; D is uncertain. From germline, CDR1 is GTSNPN and CDR2 SVGIG (reference sequence). The CDR3 covers 18 residues. Trimming left V 4 bases short and J 1 base short, with 25 bases between. CDR3 in amino acids: CAWNHHLLGRTINYGYTF. In nucleotides, the CDR3 is TGTGCCTGGAACCATCACCTCCTTGGACGGACTATTAACTATGGCTACACCTTC.

V is TRBV27 and J is TRBJ1-5; D may be TRBD1 (6 bases). The CDR3 covers 15 residues. Germline CDR1 and CDR2: MNHEY and SMNVEV (reference sequence). Trimming stripped 3 bases from V and 3 bases from J, with 12 bases between. The CDR3, as DNA: TGTGCCAGCAGTTTTGAGGGGGGCGACAATCAGCCCCAGCATTTT. Its translation is CASSFEGGDNQPQHF.

The J gene is TRBJ2-5, the V gene TRBV29-1; D call uncertain. Germline assignment: CDR1 SQVTM and CDR2 ANQGSEA. Between the trimmed V and J ends, which lost 0 bases and 4 bases, there was a span of 6 bases. This CDR3 is built from 12 residues. In nucleotides, the CDR3 is TGCAGCGTTGAAGAGTTGACAGAGACCCAGTACTTC. This sequence encodes CSVEELTETQYF. Drawing the rest from reference TRBV29-1 and TRBJ2-5, the complete variable domain is SAVISQKPSRDICQRGTSLTIQCQVDSQVTMMFWYRQQPGQSLTLIATANQGSEATYESGFVIDKFPISRPNLTFSTLTVSNMSPEDSSIYLCSVEELTETQYFGPGTRLLVL.

The rearrangement links TRBV10-3 to TRBJ2-7, with D maybe TRBD2 (7 bases). V lost 8 bases and J lost 6, with 17 bases in between. This CDR3 is built from 13 residues. Per germline, CDR1 ENHRY and CDR2 SYGVKD. The chain's CDR3 is CAIGNTGRGEQYV. CDR3 bases: TGTGCCATCGGAAATACAGGGAGGGGCGAGCAGTACGTC.